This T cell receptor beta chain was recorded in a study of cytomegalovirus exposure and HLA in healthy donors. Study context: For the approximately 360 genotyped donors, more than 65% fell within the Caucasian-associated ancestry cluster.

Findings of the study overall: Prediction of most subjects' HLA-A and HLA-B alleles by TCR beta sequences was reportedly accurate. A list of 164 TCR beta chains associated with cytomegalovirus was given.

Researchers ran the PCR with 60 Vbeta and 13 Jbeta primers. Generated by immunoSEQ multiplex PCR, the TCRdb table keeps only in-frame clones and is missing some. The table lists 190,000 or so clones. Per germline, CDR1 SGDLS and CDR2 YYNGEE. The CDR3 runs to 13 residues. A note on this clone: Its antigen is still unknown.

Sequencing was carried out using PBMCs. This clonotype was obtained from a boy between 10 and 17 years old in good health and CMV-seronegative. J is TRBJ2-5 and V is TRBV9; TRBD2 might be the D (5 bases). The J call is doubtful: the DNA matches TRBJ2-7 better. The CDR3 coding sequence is TGTGCCAGCAACGCGGGCGACTCCTACGAGCAGTACTTC. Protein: CASNAGDSYEQYF.